The 15 T cell receptor beta chains presented below share a single source sample, sequenced in a study of PD-1 blockade in classical Hodgkin lymphoma. The method was immunoSEQ multiplex PCR; TCRdb's version includes in-frame clones alone and lacks a portion of them. The table includes under 5,000 clones, 79% detected once. Noted time point: cycle 4 day 1 (C4D1), after 5 to 7 weeks of nivolumab. Relapse was seen in all patients after autologous stem cell transplantation, and brentuximab vedotin exposure was variable. It was by magnetic negative selection that CD4+ T cells were purified from thawed PBMCs. The sample here was CD4+ T cells from blood, taken before the fourth cycle of nivolumab. The receptor set was obtained from a human donor with classical Hodgkin lymphoma.

Remarks on this clone: The junction departs from the called germline gene at one end, perhaps through a read error. The chain combines TRBV4-2 with TRBJ2-3; TRBD2 might be the D (5 bases). CDR1 and CDR2 from the germline V gene are LGHNA and YNFKEQ. The CDR3 runs 15 residues. The CDR3 bases are TGTGCCAGCAGCCAAGAGGGTCGGGCCGCGGTTGCGCGGGATTTT. This translates into CASSQEGRAAVARDF.

This clone was detected a few times. J is TRBJ2-7 and V is TRBV7-3; D is unresolved. V lost 5 bases, J lost 2 bases, and 13 bases lay in between. CDR1 is SGHTA and CDR2 is FQGTGA in the germline V gene. CDR3 length equals 14 residues. CDR3 loop: CASSTDRLAYEQYF. For the CDR3, the DNA is TGTGCCAGCAGCACGGACCGCCTGGCCTACGAGCAGTACTTC.

V and J are TRBV5-3 and TRBJ2-2, with D uncertain. TRBV5-3 is designated an ORF whose function remains uncertain. Trimming pared 4 bases from V and 0 bases from J, leaving 16 bases between. The CDR3 is 17 amino acids. CDR3 amino acids: CARSPIPGRSNTGELFF. The DNA of the CDR3 is TGTGCCAGAAGCCCAATCCCCGGGCGATCGAACACCGGGGAGCTGTTTTTT.

The rearrangement links TRBV7-6 to TRBJ1-1; 9 bases fit TRBD1. J gave up 5 bases and V 1 base, and 2 bases lay outside the gene matches. The CDR3 runs 14 residues. CDR1 and CDR2 (germline): SGHVS, FNYEAQ. In DNA form, the CDR3 reads TGTGCCAGCAGCTTAGACAGGGGGCTGACTGAAGCTTTCTTT. Translating it yields CASSLDRGLTEAFF.

CDR3: CSALRERSYNEQFF. DNA for the CDR3: TGCAGCGCCCTTAGGGAGCGGTCCTACAATGAGCAGTTCTTC. The J gene is TRBJ2-1, the V gene TRBV29-1; D possibly corresponds to TRBD2 (5 bases). V was clipped by 7 bases and J by 1 base, with 14 bases between them. The CDR3 contains 14 residues. Germline CDR1 SQVTM, CDR2 ANQGSEA.

V is TRBV7-9 and J is TRBJ2-5; D not resolved. CDR1 and CDR2 (germline): SEHNR, FQNEAQ (reference sequence). V was clipped by 5 bases and J by 2 bases, with 12 bases between them. The CDR3 is made up of 14 amino acids. The CDR3 coding sequence is TGTGCCAGCAGCCCCCGCTATGGGCAAGAGACCCAGTACTTC. It is translated as CASSPRYGQETQYF. Together with reference TRBV7-9 and TRBJ2-5, the CDR3 gives the full variable domain: DTGVSQNPRHKITKRGQNVTFRCDPISEHNRLYWYRQTLGQGPEFLTYFQNEAQLEKSRLLSDRFSAERPKGSFSTLEIQRTEQGDSAMYLCASSPRYGQETQYFGPGTRLLVL.

J is TRBJ1-3 and V is TRBV4-3, with D unresolved. Germline CDR1 reads LGHNA; CDR2 reads YSLEER. This CDR3 has 15 residues. Trimming left V 5 bases short and J 0 bases short, with 11 bases between. CDR3 nucleotides: TGCGCCAGCAGCTCTCAGGCGAGCTCTGGAAACACCATATATTTT. It yields the protein CASSSQASSGNTIYF.

The chain links TRBV25-1 to TRBJ1-5; a possible D gene is TRBD1 (5 bases). Deletions cut 4 bases from V and 7 bases from J, with 14 bases between. Looked up from germline, CDR1 is MGHDK and CDR2 is SYGVNS. The CDR3 covers 14 residues. CDR3: CASSALGGSQPQHF. The CDR3 DNA is TGTGCCAGCAGTGCGTTGGGGGGAAGCCAGCCCCAGCATTTT.

V usage is TRBV6-5 and J usage is TRBJ1-4; no clear D gene. This CDR3 contains 14 residues. Germline loops: CDR1 MNHEY, CDR2 SVGAGI. The V and J ends lost 0 bases and 4 bases respectively, with 6 bases between them. For the CDR3, the DNA is TGTGCCAGCAGTTACTCGACGGGTAATGAAAAACTGTTTTTT. As protein: CASSYSTGNEKLFF.

This rearrangement joins TRBV7-6 to TRBJ2-7, with a tentative D call TRBD2 (6 bases). CDR1 is SGHVS and CDR2 is FNYEAQ in the germline V gene. Deletions cut 4 bases from V and 0 bases from J, with 13 bases between. CDR3 length: 15 amino acids. CDR3: CASSSTGGSSYEQYF. The DNA of the CDR3 is TGTGCCAGCAGCTCTACAGGAGGGAGCTCCTACGAGCAGTACTTC. Filled out from reference TRBV7-6 and TRBJ2-7, the complete variable domain reads GAGVSQSPRYKVTKRGQDVALRCDPISGHVSLYWYRQALGQGPEFLTYFNYEAQQDKSGLPNDRFSAERPEGSISTLTIQRTEQRDSAMYRCASSSTGGSSYEQYFGPGTRLTVT.

The chain is built from TRBV6-1 and TRBJ1-2; weak D call: TRBD1 (6 bases). Germline V gene lookup returns CDR1 MNHNS and CDR2 SASEGT. This CDR3 contains 16 residues. V was shortened by 2 bases and J by 0 bases, with 13 bases between the two germline ends. The CDR3: CASSERRTVANYGYTF. The CDR3 region has the DNA TGTGCCAGCAGTGAAAGAAGGACAGTTGCTAACTATGGCTACACCTTC.

The chain has TRBV5-6 and TRBJ2-6, with 8 bases that match TRBD2. Germline V lookup: CDR1 SGHDT, CDR2 YYEEEE. The CDR3 runs 19 residues. Unmatched junction bases numbered 11, after V lost 1 base and J lost 2 bases. The CDR3 here is CASSLRRDFGRAGANVLTF. CDR3 in DNA: TGTGCCAGCAGCTTGCGACGGGACTTCGGGAGGGCTGGGGCCAACGTCCTGACTTTC.

The chain is built from TRBV5-4 and TRBJ1-2; TRBD1 is a possible D gene (6 bases). This CDR3 region has 15 residues. The V gene's germline CDR1 is SGHNT and CDR2 YYREEE (reference sequence). V was pared by 0 bases and J by 6 bases, with 15 bases between. The DNA for the CDR3 is TGTGCCAGCAGCTTGGTAACAGGGACGGGTCATGGCTACACCTTC. Translating it yields CASSLVTGTGHGYTF.

In its sample, this clone was seen once. This chain uses TRBV30 with TRBJ2-3, with D tentatively TRBD2 (6 bases). The CDR3 runs to 12 residues. Trimming removed 5 bases from V and 3 bases from J, with 9 bases in between. Germline V gene data show CDR1 as GTSNPN and CDR2 as SVGIG (reference sequence). The CDR3 bases are TGTGCCTGGTCCCGGGGGACAGATACGCAGTATTTT. Translating it yields CAWSRGTDTQYF.

The gene calls are TRBV30 and TRBJ2-7, with D uncertain. Trimming cost V 5 bases and J 3 bases, with 14 bases left between them. The CDR3 spans 13 residues. CDR1 is GTSNPN and CDR2 is SVGIG in the germline V gene (reference sequence). CDR3: CAWCPASIYEQYF. CDR3 coding DNA: TGTGCCTGGTGTCCGGCCTCCATCTACGAGCAGTACTTC.